This T cell receptor (beta chain) was observed in a study of blood T cell repertoires in COVID-19. Study-level information: Samples of COVID-19 (acute and convalescent) were obtained from the United States, Italy and Spain. PBMCs, B-cell-depleted T cells, or T cells were the source of the cDNA or gDNA that made up the material.

Germline V gives CDR1 DFQATT, CDR2 SNEGSKA (reference sequence). The J segment lost 3 bases and the V segment lost 3 bases, leaving 9 bases of the junction unmatched. The CDR3 is 15 amino acids. As processed by the authors: Nucleated cell number was recorded as an estimate derived from reference gene primer amplification. TCRdb's table, derived via immunoSEQ multiplex PCR, lists solely in-frame clones and lacks some. V, J and clone size were drawn from that table, and D and trimming were deduced from the DNA. This table holds 55,000 to 80,000 clones, around 86% found once. The receptor was isolated from a human donor in a cohort sampled during active COVID-19. Material for sequencing was peripheral blood. This chain uses TRBV20-1 with TRBJ2-3; TRBD2 aligns across 7 bases. CDR3 coding DNA: TGCAGTGCTAGTTCCAGCGGGGAGGCTACAGATACGCAGTATTTT. Encoded protein: CSASSSGEATDTQYF.